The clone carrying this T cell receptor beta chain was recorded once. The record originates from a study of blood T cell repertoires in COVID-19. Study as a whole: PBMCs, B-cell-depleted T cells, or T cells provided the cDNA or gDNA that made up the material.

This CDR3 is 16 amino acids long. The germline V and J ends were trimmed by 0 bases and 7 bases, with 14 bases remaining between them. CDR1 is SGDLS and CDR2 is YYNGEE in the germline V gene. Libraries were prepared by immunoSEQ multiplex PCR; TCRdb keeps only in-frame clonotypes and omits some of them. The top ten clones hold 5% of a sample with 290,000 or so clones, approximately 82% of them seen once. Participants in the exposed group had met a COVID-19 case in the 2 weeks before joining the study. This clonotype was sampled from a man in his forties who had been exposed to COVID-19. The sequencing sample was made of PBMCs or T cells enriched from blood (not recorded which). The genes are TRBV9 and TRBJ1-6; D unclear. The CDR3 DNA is TGTGCCAGCAGCGTAGACACCAAACTAACAAATTCACCCCTCCACTTT. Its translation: CASSVDTKLTNSPLHF.